The subject of this entry is one T cell receptor (beta chain). These data belong to a study of blood T cell repertoires in COVID-19. The study drew participants aged roughly 18 to 95 years from roughly 25 US areas. Clinical history as reported by participants underpinned cohort assignment. Recovered participants had two consecutive negative NP/OP PCR tests, healthcare professional clearance, or symptom resolution. The authors' processing: Amplification from reference gene primers served as the basis for estimated nucleated cell counts. Here immunoSEQ multiplex PCR was the method, and the copy in TCRdb shows in-frame clones only, minus some. V and J calls and clone size are as listed in that table; D and trimming were resolved from the DNA. The sample has some 350,000 clones, 80% to 90% seen once; the top ten hold 1%. The source is a man aged 18 to 35 who had recovered from COVID-19. The sequenced material came from PBMCs or T cells enriched from blood (not recorded which).

The CDR3 protein is CASSKGTSGRPDTQYF. For the CDR3, the DNA is TGCGCCAGCAGTAAGGGGACTAGCGGGAGGCCAGATACGCAGTATTTT. The chain combines TRBV5-1 with TRBJ2-3; 15 bases fit TRBD2. Germline V gives CDR1 SGHRS, CDR2 YFSETQ. The CDR3 has 16 residues. Germline trimming cut 5 bases from V and 4 bases from J; bases unmatched to any gene: 5. Complete variable domain (other parts from reference TRBV5-1 and TRBJ2-3): KAGVTQTPRYLIKTRGQQVTLSCSPISGHRSVSWYQQTPGQGLQFLFEYFSETQRNKGNFPGRFSGRQFSNSRSEMNVSTLELGDSALYLCASSKGTSGRPDTQYFGPGTRLTVL.